This passage covers 26 T cell receptor beta chains from one sample sequenced in a study of blood T cell repertoires in COVID-19. Assay: immunoSEQ multiplex PCR; the TCRdb copy retains only in-frame clones and omits some. The sample has around 170,000 clones; less than 85% are singletons. The specimen was PBMCs or T cells enriched from blood (not recorded which). These receptors were taken from a man aged 45-65 years who had recovered from COVID-19.

This clone was seen only a few times. CDR3 protein: CASSGLAAYEQYF. CDR3 in DNA: TGTGCCAGCTCGGGACTAGCGGCCTACGAGCAGTACTTC. The V call is TRBV18, the J call TRBJ2-7; 11 nucleotides match TRBD2. The trim removed 6 bases at V and 2 bases at J, leaving 0 bases unmatched. Germline CDR1 and CDR2: KGHSH and LQKENI. The CDR3 covers 13 residues.

The J gene is TRBJ2-5, the V gene TRBV11-3; a possible D gene is TRBD1 (5 bases). V was shortened by 5 bases and J by 5 bases, with 12 bases between the two germline ends. Germline CDR1 is SGHNT and CDR2 is YENEEA. This CDR3 comprises 13 residues. The CDR3 loop is CASSPGPGETQYF. The CDR3 DNA sequence: TGTGCCAGCAGCCCAGGGCCCGGGGAGACCCAGTACTTC.

This clone was detected once. This sequence joins TRBV7-6 and TRBJ2-6, with D tentatively TRBD1 (6 bases). CDR1 is SGHVS, CDR2 FNYEAQ, per germline. The CDR3 is made up of 15 amino acids. Trimming left V 5 bases short and J 3 bases short, with 11 bases between. DNA of the CDR3: TGTGCCAGCAGCCTCACAGGGATTGGGGCCAACGTCCTGACTTTC. Residues: CASSLTGIGANVLTF.

V is TRBV5-1 and J is TRBJ2-3; 14 nucleotides line up with TRBD2. CDR3 length: 16 residues. CDR1 is SGHRS and CDR2 is YFSETQ in the germline V gene. The junction had 2 bases not matched to a gene; V was cut back by 2 bases and J by 3 bases. Written as DNA, the CDR3 is TGCGCCAGCAGCTTCCGGACTAGCGGGGGGACAGATACGCAGTATTTT. Its protein product is CASSFRTSGGTDTQYF.

V usage is TRBV11-1 and J usage is TRBJ1-1; TRBD1 is a possible D gene (5 bases). V gave up 1 base and J gave up 6 bases, with 12 bases separating them. The CDR3 totals 14 residues. In germline, CDR1 is SGHAT, CDR2 FQDESV (reference sequence). The CDR3 protein is CASSLGQGLAEAFF. CDR3 nucleotide sequence: TGTGCCAGCAGCTTAGGGCAGGGTTTGGCTGAAGCTTTCTTT.

V gene TRBV5-4 combines with J gene TRBJ2-7; a possible D gene is TRBD2 (5 bases). V lost 0 bases and J lost 2, with 12 bases in between. CDR3 length equals 15 residues. The germline CDR1 and CDR2 sequences are SGHNT and YYREEE (reference sequence). Here the CDR3 reads CASSLGGYLPYEQYF. CDR3 coding DNA: TGTGCCAGCAGCTTGGGAGGGTACCTCCCCTACGAGCAGTACTTC.

V usage is TRBV12-2 and J usage is TRBJ2-7; the table's D gene call, TRBD2, was not cross checked with the DNA. TRBV12-2 is noted as a pseudogene. This CDR3 spans 10 amino acids. Written as DNA, the CDR3 is TGTGCAAGTCGCTTAGTGGGAGGAGTGTTC. As protein: CASRLVGGVF.

This clone came up once. In DNA, the CDR3 is TGTGCCAGTAGTCGTGTCGTAGGACAGGGATTCAATCAGCCCCAGCATTTT. It codes for CASSRVVGQGFNQPQHF. V gene TRBV19 combines with J gene TRBJ1-5, with TRBD1 matching 8 bases. Germline CDR1 reads LNHDA; CDR2 reads SQIVND (reference sequence). Losses at the gene ends were 5 bases for V and 3 bases for J; bases not matched to a gene: 12. The CDR3 is made up of 17 amino acids.

V is TRBV7-3 and J is TRBJ1-1; D remains unclear. Trimming took off 1 base at V and 5 bases at J, with 11 bases between the two ends. The CDR3 runs to 14 residues. Germline CDR1 SGHTA, CDR2 FQGTGA. DNA for the CDR3: TGTGCCAGCAGCTTAATTTCCGGGAAGACTGAAGCTTTCTTT. Its protein product is CASSLISGKTEAFF. The full variable domain, completed using reference TRBV7-3 and TRBJ1-1, is GAGVSQTPSNKVTEKGKYVELRCDPISGHTALYWYRQSLGQGPEFLIYFQGTGAADDSGLPNDRFFAVRPEGSVSTLKIQRTERGDSAVYLCASSLISGKTEAFFGQGTRLTVV.

This chain connects TRBV2 to TRBJ1-1; TRBD1 matches 7 bases. Losses at the gene ends were 7 bases for V and 1 base for J; bases not matched to a gene: 9. The CDR3 totals 15 residues. Per germline, CDR1 SNHLY and CDR2 FYNNEI. The CDR3 nucleotides are TGTGCCAGCACCTACAGGGGAAAGAAGAACACTGAAGCTTTCTTT. Translating it yields CASTYRGKKNTEAFF.

The genes are TRBV12-5 and TRBJ1-5; TRBD1 matches 9 bases. The germline gives CDR1 LGHNT, CDR2 FRNRAP. This CDR3 is built from 14 residues. Losses at the gene ends were 6 bases for V and 5 bases for J; bases not matched to a gene: 5. Here the CDR3 DNA reads TGTGCTAGTGGCCGCACAGGGGGCTATCAGCCCCAGCATTTT. It is translated as CASGRTGGYQPQHF.

This chain joins TRBV7-2 and TRBJ2-3, with 12 bases aligning to TRBD2. The germline V gene encodes CDR1 SGHTA and CDR2 FQGNSA. J gave up 6 bases and V 4 bases, and 8 bases lay outside the gene matches. The CDR3 has 16 residues. CDR3: CASSYPSGGAADTQYF. In nucleotides, the CDR3 is TGTGCCAGCAGCTATCCTAGCGGGGGGGCAGCGGATACGCAGTATTTT.

The V and J genes are TRBV14 and TRBJ1-2; a weak D match, TRBD1 (6 bases). CDR3 length: 14 residues. From germline, CDR1 is SGHDN and CDR2 FVKESK. Trimming left V 0 bases short and J 4 bases short, with 9 bases between. CDR3 nucleotides: TGTGCCAGCAGCCAAGATAAACAGGGCTATGGCTACACCTTC. Translation: CASSQDKQGYGYTF. Full variable domain (remainder filled in from reference TRBV14 and TRBJ1-2): EAGVTQFPSHSVIEKGQTVTLRCDPISGHDNLYWYRRVMGKEIKFLLHFVKESKQDESGMPNNRFLAERTGGTYSTLKVQPAELEDSGVYFCASSQDKQGYGYTFGSGTRLTVV.

This sequence joins TRBV4-1 and TRBJ2-3; perhaps TRBD2 as D (7 bases). The V gene lost 1 base and the J gene lost 2 bases, with 16 bases spanning the gap. The CDR3 length is 17 residues. The germline CDR1 and CDR2 sequences are MGHRA and YSYEKL. This CDR3 reads CASSQGRGAGLTDTQYF. CDR3 DNA: TGCGCCAGCAGCCAAGGCCGGGGGGCCGGCCTCACAGATACGCAGTATTTT.

The chain employs TRBV4-3 and TRBJ1-6, with no clear D. The CDR3 length is 18 residues. The V and J ends lost 0 bases and 0 bases respectively, with 12 bases between them. Germline V gene lookup returns CDR1 LGHNA and CDR2 YSLEER. DNA for the CDR3: TGCGCCAGCAGCCAAGATCATCCAGGAACCTCCTATAATTCACCCCTCCACTTT. This gives the protein CASSQDHPGTSYNSPLHF.

The V and J genes are TRBV24-1 and TRBJ2-2; D unresolved. From germline, CDR1 is KGHDR and CDR2 SFDVKD. V shed 6 bases and J shed 1 base, with 2 bases lying between them. This CDR3 has 12 residues. The CDR3 protein is CATSQNTGELFF. The CDR3 region has the DNA TGTGCCACCAGTCAGAACACCGGGGAGCTGTTTTTT.

Note on this clone: Different DNA sequences within this sample yield the same CDR3. This chain uses TRBV6-5 with TRBJ1-1; 9 nucleotides match TRBD1. The V gene's germline CDR1 is MNHEY and CDR2 SVGAGI. Unmatched junction bases numbered 1, after V lost 0 bases and J lost 5 bases. The CDR3 covers 14 residues. The CDR3 sequence is CASSYSDRGTEAFF. In DNA, the CDR3 is TGTGCCAGCAGTTACTCGGACAGGGGAACTGAAGCTTTCTTT.

The chain carries TRBV5-4 and TRBJ2-5, with D possibly TRBD2 on 6 matching bases. The CDR3 totals 13 residues. V lost 4 bases to trimming and J lost 3 bases, with 10 bases between them. Germline values: CDR1 SGHNT, CDR2 YYREEE (reference sequence). The CDR3 region is CASSPEGEETQYF. The CDR3 DNA reads TGTGCCAGCAGCCCGGAGGGAGAAGAGACCCAGTACTTC.

The chain carries TRBV4-3 and TRBJ2-3, with a weak D call TRBD1 (6 bases). Trimming stripped 1 base from V and 3 bases from J, with 17 bases between. The germline V gene encodes CDR1 LGHNA and CDR2 YSLEER. The CDR3 has 17 residues. CDR3 bases: TGCGCCAGCAGCCAAGTTCGGGCAGGGGACGCAACAGATACGCAGTATTTT. It is translated as CASSQVRAGDATDTQYF.

The chain has TRBV27 and TRBJ2-7, with 9 bases lining up with TRBD1. CDR1 and CDR2 (germline): MNHEY, SMNVEV (reference sequence). V trimming: 5 bases; J trimming: 0 bases; junction bases outside the gene matches: 8. The CDR3 runs to 16 residues. CDR3 coding DNA: TGTGCCAGCAGTCCGGGGACAGGGAGGTCCTCCTACGAGCAGTACTTC. It codes for CASSPGTGRSSYEQYF.

Here the CDR3 reads CASIGVRIGYTF. The CDR3 region has the DNA TGTGCCAGCATAGGGGTCCGGATTGGCTACACCTTC. The chain links TRBV2 to TRBJ1-2; D might be TRBD1 (5 bases). The CDR3 runs to 12 residues. V was pared by 7 bases and J by 7 bases, with 13 bases between. Germline-derived CDR1 and CDR2 are SNHLY and FYNNEI.

The J gene is TRBJ1-2, the V gene TRBV2; 9 bases line up with TRBD1. This CDR3 region has 14 residues. Germline V lookup: CDR1 SNHLY, CDR2 FYNNEI. Germline trimming cut 7 bases from V and 7 bases from J; bases unmatched to any gene: 10. The CDR3 sequence is CASTGDRVNLGYTF. For the CDR3, the DNA is TGTGCCAGCACGGGGGACAGGGTCAATCTTGGCTACACCTTC.

J is TRBJ2-3 and V is TRBV1; no DNA check was done on the table's D call, TRBD2. TRBV1 is termed a pseudogene. This CDR3 contains 17 residues. CDR3 residues: CTSSPPFGSGGTDTQYF. In DNA, the CDR3 is TGCACCAGCAGTCCCCCCTTTGGTAGCGGGGGGACAGATACGCAGTATTTT.

The gene calls are TRBV11-2 and TRBJ2-1, with TRBD1 matching over 8 bases. With 0 bases clipped from V and 2 bases from J, the junction kept 3 bases outside the gene matches. Germline V CDR1 and CDR2: SGHAT, FQNNGV. This CDR3 has 16 amino acids. Written as DNA, the CDR3 is TGTGCCAGCAGCTTAGAGTGGACAGGGCCCTACAATGAGCAGTTCTTC. Amino acid sequence: CASSLEWTGPYNEQFF.

This clone appeared a few times. J is TRBJ2-7 and V is TRBV3-1 (or the pseudogene TRBV3-2), with 9 bases identical to TRBD1. The CDR3 has 16 residues. The trim removed 0 bases at V and 3 bases at J, leaving 6 bases unmatched. Germline-derived CDR1 and CDR2 are LGHDT and YNNKEL (reference sequence). The CDR3 DNA reads TGTGCCAGCAGCCAAGATCAACGACAGGGGGACTACGAGCAGTACTTC. Its translation: CASSQDQRQGDYEQYF.

This rearrangement joins TRBV6-4 to TRBJ1-2; D unresolved. The germline V gene has CDR1 MRHNA and CDR2 SNTAGT. V shed 0 bases and J shed 7 bases, with 12 bases lying between them. This CDR3 is 14 amino acids long. The CDR3, as DNA: TGTGCCAGCAGTGACTCCGGCATAGCTGGTGGCTACACCTTC. It translates to CASSDSGIAGGYTF.